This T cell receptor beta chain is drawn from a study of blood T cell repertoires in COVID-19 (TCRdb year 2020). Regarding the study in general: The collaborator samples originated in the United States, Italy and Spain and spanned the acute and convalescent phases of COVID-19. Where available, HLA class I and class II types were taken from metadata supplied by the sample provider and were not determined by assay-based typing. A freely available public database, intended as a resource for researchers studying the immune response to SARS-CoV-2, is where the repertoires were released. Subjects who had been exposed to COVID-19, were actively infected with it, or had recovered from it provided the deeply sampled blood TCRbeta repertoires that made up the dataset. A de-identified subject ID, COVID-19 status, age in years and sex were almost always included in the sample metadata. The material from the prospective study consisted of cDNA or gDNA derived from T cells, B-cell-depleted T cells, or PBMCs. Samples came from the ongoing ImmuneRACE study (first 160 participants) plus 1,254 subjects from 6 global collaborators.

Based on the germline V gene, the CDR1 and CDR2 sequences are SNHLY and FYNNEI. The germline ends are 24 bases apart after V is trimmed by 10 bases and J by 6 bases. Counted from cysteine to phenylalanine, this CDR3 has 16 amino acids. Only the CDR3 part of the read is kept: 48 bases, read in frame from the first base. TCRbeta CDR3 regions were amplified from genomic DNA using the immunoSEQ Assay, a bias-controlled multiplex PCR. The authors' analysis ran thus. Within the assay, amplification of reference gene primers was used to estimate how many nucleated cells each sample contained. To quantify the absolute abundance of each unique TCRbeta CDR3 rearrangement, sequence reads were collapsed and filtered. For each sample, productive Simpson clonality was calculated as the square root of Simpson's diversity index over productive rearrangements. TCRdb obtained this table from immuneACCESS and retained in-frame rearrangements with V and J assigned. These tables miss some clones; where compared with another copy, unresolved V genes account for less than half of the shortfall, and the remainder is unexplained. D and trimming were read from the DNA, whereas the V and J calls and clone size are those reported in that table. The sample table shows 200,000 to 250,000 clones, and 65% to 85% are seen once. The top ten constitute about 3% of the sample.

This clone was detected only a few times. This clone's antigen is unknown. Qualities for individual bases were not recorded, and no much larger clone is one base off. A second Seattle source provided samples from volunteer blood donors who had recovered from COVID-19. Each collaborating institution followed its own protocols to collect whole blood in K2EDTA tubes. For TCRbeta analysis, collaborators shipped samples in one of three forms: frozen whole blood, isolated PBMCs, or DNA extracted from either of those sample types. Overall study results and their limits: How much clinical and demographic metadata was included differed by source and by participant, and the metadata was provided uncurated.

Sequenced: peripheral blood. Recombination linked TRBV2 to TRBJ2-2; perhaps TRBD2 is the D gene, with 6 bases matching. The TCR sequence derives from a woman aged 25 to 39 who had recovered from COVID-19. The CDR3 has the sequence CATSQGAAGLAGELFF. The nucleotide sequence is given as TGTGCCACCTCTCAAGGGGCGGCGGGGTTAGCCGGGGAGCTGTTTTTT. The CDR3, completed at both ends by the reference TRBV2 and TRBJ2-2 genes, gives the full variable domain EPEVTQTPSHQVTQMGQEVILRCVPISNHLYFYWYRQILGQKVEFLVSFYNNEISEKSEIFDDQFSVERPDGSNFTLKIRSTKLEDSAMYFCATSQGAAGLAGELFFGEGSRLTVL.